The 29 T cell receptor beta chains presented below share a single source sample, sequenced in a study of blood T cell repertoires in COVID-19. Here immunoSEQ multiplex PCR was the method, and the copy in TCRdb shows in-frame clones only, minus some. The sample lists approximately 80,000 clones, about nine tenths occurring once. Specimen: peripheral blood. These receptors came from a human donor in a cohort sampled during active COVID-19.

This clone was detected only once. The rearrangement uses TRBV12-3 or TRBV12-4 and TRBJ2-7; D remains unclear. This CDR3 has 11 amino acids. The germline V and J ends were trimmed by 4 bases and 2 bases, with 3 bases remaining between them. CDR3 amino acids: CASSSTYEQYF. The CDR3 nucleotides read TGTGCCAGCAGTTCCACCTACGAGCAGTACTTC.

This clone was seen only a few times. The V and J genes are TRBV3-1 (or the pseudogene TRBV3-2) and TRBJ1-1; D remains ambiguous. Germline loops: CDR1 LGHDT, CDR2 YNNKEL (reference sequence). The CDR3 has 13 amino acids. Deletions cut 1 base from V and 5 bases from J, with 8 bases between. CDR3 DNA sequence: TGTGCCAGCAGCCAAGTTCGTATGACTGAAGCTTTCTTT. Amino acid sequence: CASSQVRMTEAFF.

V and J are TRBV7-9 and TRBJ2-5; 7 bases are shared with TRBD1. This CDR3 region has 12 residues. Germline CDR1 reads SEHNR; CDR2 reads FQNEAQ (reference sequence). With V trimmed by 10 bases and J by 5 bases, 7 bases remained unmatched. The CDR3 DNA sequence: TGTGCCACAGGGGGACGTAGGGAGACCCAGTACTTC. Protein: CATGGRRETQYF.

The chain couples TRBV19 to TRBJ1-4, with 9 nucleotides matching TRBD1. Germline values: CDR1 LNHDA, CDR2 SQIVND (reference sequence). V was clipped by 4 bases and J by 3 bases; unmatched bases: 3. The CDR3 has 15 amino acids. CDR3 residues: CASSTGTGSNEKLFF. CDR3 DNA sequence: TGTGCCAGTAGTACCGGGACAGGGTCTAATGAAAAACTGTTTTTT.

The chain is built from TRBV11-2 and TRBJ2-3, with TRBD2 identical over 14 bases. There are 17 residues in the CDR3. The V gene end was trimmed by 5 bases and the J gene end by 5 bases; junction bases not matched to a gene: 9. Per germline, CDR1 SGHAT and CDR2 FQNNGV. The CDR3 loop is CASSLSGLAGVEDTQYF. CDR3 DNA sequence: TGTGCCAGCAGCCTTTCGGGACTAGCGGGAGTGGAAGATACGCAGTATTTT.

The chain combines TRBV14 with TRBJ2-7; 9 bases match TRBD2. Germline trimming cut 2 bases from V and 1 base from J; bases unmatched to any gene: 9. CDR3 length equals 17 residues. CDR1 is SGHDN and CDR2 is FVKESK in the germline V gene. CDR3 in DNA: TGTGCCAGCAGCCAAAGCGGGGGGACGCTAGTATCCTACGAGCAGTACTTC. It translates to CASSQSGGTLVSYEQYF.

The genes are TRBV11-2 and TRBJ2-7, with D maybe TRBD1 (6 bases). The CDR3 has 15 amino acids. CDR1 is SGHAT, CDR2 FQNNGV, per germline. V lost 5 bases and J lost 5, with 19 bases in between. CDR3 residues: CASSRLGWTANEQYF. As DNA, the CDR3 is TGTGCCAGCAGCCGCCTTGGCTGGACAGCCAACGAGCAGTACTTC.

The chain couples TRBV13 to TRBJ1-6; possible D gene TRBD1, 5 bases. V lost 7 bases and J lost 6, with 13 bases in between. From germline, CDR1 is PRHDT and CDR2 FYEKMQ (reference sequence). This CDR3 has 14 amino acids. CDR3 loop: CASTRGGGNSPLHF. As DNA, the CDR3 is TGTGCCAGCACCCGGGGGGGAGGTAATTCACCCCTCCACTTT.

V is TRBV24-1 and J is TRBJ2-1, with 11 bases lining up with TRBD2. Trimming took 3 bases from V and 5 from J; bases not matched to a gene: 8. Germline-derived CDR1 and CDR2 are KGHDR and SFDVKD. The CDR3 runs to 17 residues. CDR3 sequence reads: CATSDPRGLAEDNEQFF. CDR3 bases: TGTGCCACCAGTGATCCCCGGGGACTAGCGGAGGACAATGAGCAGTTCTTC.

This clone was observed once. The gene calls are TRBV7-2 and TRBJ2-7; TRBD2 matches 11 bases. Germline V CDR1 and CDR2: SGHTA, FQGNSA. The ends lost 5 bases at V and 6 bases at J; junction bases unmatched: 6. The CDR3 is 14 residues long. CDR3 amino acids: CASSLTSGSSEQYF. The CDR3 DNA reads TGTGCCAGCAGCCTTACTAGCGGGAGTAGCGAGCAGTACTTC.

This clone was picked up one time. The chain links TRBV5-5 to TRBJ2-5; 8 bases are shared with TRBD2. Germline loops: CDR1 SGHKS, CDR2 YYEKEE (reference sequence). CDR3 length equals 16 residues. The ends lost 0 bases at V and 1 base at J; junction bases unmatched: 5. The CDR3 reads CASSLGLAIPQETQYF. Written as DNA, the CDR3 is TGTGCCAGCAGCTTGGGACTAGCGATTCCCCAAGAGACCCAGTACTTC.

This chain connects TRBV5-1 to TRBJ1-4; 12 nucleotides align to TRBD1. The trim removed 2 bases at V and 3 bases at J, leaving 2 bases unmatched. The germline gives CDR1 SGHRS, CDR2 YFSETQ. The length of the CDR3 is 16 residues. The CDR3 protein is CASSFRDRGPNEKLFF. DNA for the CDR3: TGCGCCAGCAGCTTCCGGGACAGGGGGCCTAATGAAAAACTGTTTTTT.

V usage is TRBV18 and J usage is TRBJ1-1; tentative D call: TRBD1 (5 bases). The V end was cut by 6 bases, the J end by 0 bases, with 11 bases between. The germline CDR1 and CDR2 sequences are KGHSH and LQKENI. This CDR3 is 14 amino acids long. This CDR3 reads CASSNPGVNTEAFF. CDR3 nucleotides: TGTGCCAGCTCGAACCCGGGGGTGAACACTGAAGCTTTCTTT. Full variable domain (remainder filled in from reference TRBV18 and TRBJ1-1): NAGVMQNPRHLVRRRGQEARLRCSPMKGHSHVYWYRQLPEEGLKFMVYLQKENIIDESGMPKERFSAEFPKEGPSILRIQQVVRGDSAAYFCASSNPGVNTEAFFGQGTRLTVV.

Concerning this clone: In the same sample, other DNA sequences code for this CDR3. The chain links TRBV7-3 to TRBJ2-3, with 8 bases fitting TRBD2. The CDR3 totals 15 residues. V gave up 2 bases and J gave up 2 bases; unmatched junction bases: 3. Germline V gene lookup returns CDR1 SGHTA and CDR2 FQGTGA. The CDR3 DNA reads TGTGCCAGCAGCTTAGCGGGGGGAAACACAGATACGCAGTATTTT. Its translation is CASSLAGGNTDTQYF.

V gene TRBV4-2 combines with J gene TRBJ1-2; 8 nucleotides align to TRBD1. CDR1 and CDR2 (germline): LGHNA, YNFKEQ. The CDR3 has 17 residues. V trimming: 2 bases; J trimming: 8 bases; junction bases outside the gene matches: 16. The CDR3 DNA follows: TGTGCCAGCAGCCAAATATACAGGGGGTCCAGCTCGTACGGCTACACCTTC. Its protein product is CASSQIYRGSSSYGYTF.

The rearrangement joins TRBV6-1 to TRBJ1-2; D unresolved. The CDR3 sequence is 18 residues long. Looked up from germline, CDR1 is MNHNS and CDR2 is SASEGT. V lost 0 bases and J lost 2, with 19 bases in between. The CDR3 coding sequence is TGTGCCAGCAGTGAAGCAGGCGGGCAGGCCTTGAAGAACTATGGCTACACCTTC. It translates to CASSEAGGQALKNYGYTF.

The gene calls are TRBV5-1 and TRBJ1-1; TRBD1 agrees at 8 bases. Germline CDR1 reads SGHRS; CDR2 reads YFSETQ. The CDR3 is 14 residues long. V gave up 4 bases and J gave up 8 bases; unmatched junction bases: 10. The CDR3 DNA reads as TGCGCCAGCAGCGTCACAGGGGGGACGCACGAAGCTTTCTTT. Translating gives CASSVTGGTHEAFF.

The rearrangement uses TRBV28 and TRBJ1-2; D perhaps matches TRBD1 (5 bases). V lost 4 bases and J 8 bases, leaving 11 bases between the germline ends. CDR3 length equals 12 residues. CDR1 MDHEN and CDR2 SYDVKM come from the germline V gene. The CDR3 nucleotides read TGTGCCAGCAGTTCAGGGTCCGGGGGCTACACCTTC. Amino acid sequence: CASSSGSGGYTF.

This chain joins TRBV7-2 and TRBJ1-1, with D possibly TRBD1 on 5 matching bases. The length of the CDR3 is 13 residues. V was pared by 2 bases and J by 7 bases, with 11 bases between. Germline V gene lookup returns CDR1 SGHTA and CDR2 FQGNSA. The DNA of the CDR3 is TGTGCCAGCAGCTTACGGAGACAGTATGAAGCTTTCTTT. It yields the protein CASSLRRQYEAFF.

The chain carries TRBV5-4 and TRBJ2-5; TRBD2 matches 7 bases. Trimming cost V 4 bases and J 4 bases; bases outside gene matches: 4. This CDR3 has 13 residues. CDR1 SGHNT and CDR2 YYREEE come from the germline V gene (reference sequence). CDR3 amino acids: CASSLSGGETQYF. CDR3 in DNA: TGTGCCAGCAGCCTCTCGGGGGGAGAGACCCAGTACTTC.

The chain links TRBV15 to TRBJ2-2, with D perhaps TRBD1 (6 bases). Germline loops: CDR1 LNHNV, CDR2 YYDKDF (reference sequence). The V end lost 3 bases, the J end lost 5 bases, and 16 bases lay between the germline ends. The CDR3 length is 16 residues. The CDR3 protein is CATSRSLQGSTGELFF. CDR3 DNA: TGTGCCACCAGCAGGAGCTTACAGGGTTCTACCGGGGAGCTGTTTTTT.

In this sample, this clone turned up a few times. V usage is TRBV7-9 and J usage is TRBJ2-1; 10 nucleotides agree with TRBD2. The V gene end was trimmed by 0 bases and the J gene end by 8 bases; junction bases not matched to a gene: 10. This CDR3 contains 17 residues. From germline, CDR1 is SEHNR and CDR2 FQNEAQ (reference sequence). The CDR3 here is CASSLAPGGLAGDEQFF. Written as DNA, the CDR3 is TGTGCCAGCAGCTTAGCTCCCGGGGGGCTAGCGGGAGATGAGCAGTTCTTC. Drawing the rest from reference TRBV7-9 and TRBJ2-1, the complete variable domain is DTGVSQNPRHKITKRGQNVTFRCDPISEHNRLYWYRQTLGQGPEFLTYFQNEAQLEKSRLLSDRFSAERPKGSFSTLEIQRTEQGDSAMYLCASSLAPGGLAGDEQFFGPGTRLTVL.

The rearrangement joins TRBV19 to TRBJ2-7; 7 bases fit TRBD2. The CDR3 totals 14 residues. Trimming removed 7 bases from V and 3 bases from J; junction bases left unmatched: 9. Germline CDR1 is LNHDA and CDR2 is SQIVND (reference sequence). Written as DNA, the CDR3 is TGTGCCAGTATGGCAAGGACTAGGGGCTACGAGCAGTACTTC. The encoded protein is CASMARTRGYEQYF.

The chain combines TRBV5-1 with TRBJ2-2; 8 bases are shared with TRBD2. The V segment lost 0 bases and the J segment 4 bases; nucleotides outside the gene matches: 5. Germline lookup yields CDR1 SGHRS and CDR2 YFSETQ. The CDR3 runs 16 residues. The CDR3 protein is CASSLGTSWVTGELFF. The CDR3 region has the DNA TGCGCCAGCAGCTTGGGGACTAGCTGGGTCACCGGGGAGCTGTTTTTT.

This clone appeared a single time. V is TRBV4-1 and J is TRBJ2-5; TRBD1 aligns across 8 bases. There are 15 residues in the CDR3. Trimming took 5 bases from V and 2 from J; bases not matched to a gene: 7. Germline-derived CDR1 and CDR2 are MGHRA and YSYEKL. CDR3 in amino acids: CASSAWTGQQETQYF. The CDR3 DNA sequence: TGCGCCAGCAGCGCTTGGACAGGGCAGCAAGAGACCCAGTACTTC.

This clone appeared a few times. The J gene is TRBJ1-5, the V gene TRBV7-9; no firm D call. V gave up 0 bases and J gave up 5 bases, with 11 bases separating them. The CDR3 loop spans 15 amino acids. CDR1 and CDR2 (germline): SEHNR, FQNEAQ (reference sequence). The CDR3 loop is CASSLAGREDQPQHF. In DNA, the CDR3 is TGTGCCAGCAGCTTAGCGGGAAGGGAGGATCAGCCCCAGCATTTT.

V gene TRBV5-5 combines with J gene TRBJ2-1; possibly TRBD2 for D (6 bases). Per germline, CDR1 SGHKS and CDR2 YYEKEE (reference sequence). The CDR3 loop spans 15 amino acids. Trimming cost V 1 base and J 6 bases, with 14 bases left between them. The chain's CDR3 is CASSLLVGGSNEQFF. The CDR3 nucleotides read TGTGCCAGCAGCTTGTTGGTCGGGGGAAGCAATGAGCAGTTCTTC. Looking up the rest from reference TRBV5-5 and TRBJ2-1 gives the full variable domain: DAGVTQSPTHLIKTRGQQVTLRCSPISGHKSVSWYQQVLGQGPQFIFQYYEKEERGRGNFPDRFSARQFPNYSSELNVNALLLGDSALYLCASSLLVGGSNEQFFGPGTRLTVL.

This clone was detected only a few times. The chain has TRBV7-2 and TRBJ2-5, with 7 nucleotides matching TRBD2. The germline gives CDR1 SGHTA, CDR2 FQGNSA. Unmatched junction bases numbered 10, after V lost 5 bases and J lost 4 bases. The CDR3 is 15 amino acids. For the CDR3, the DNA is TGTGCCAGCAGCGAGAGTAGCGGGTCCCGAGAGACCCAGTACTTC. This codes for CASSESSGSRETQYF.

The chain couples TRBV19 to TRBJ2-1; TRBD2 is a possible D gene (6 bases). Looked up from germline, CDR1 is LNHDA and CDR2 is SQIVND (reference sequence). Trimming pared 11 bases from V and 1 base from J, leaving 12 bases between. The CDR3 contains 13 residues. The CDR3 reads CASRDSSYNEQFF. The CDR3 DNA reads as TGTGCCTCCCGGGACTCGTCCTACAATGAGCAGTTCTTC. Supplemented by reference TRBV19 and TRBJ2-1, the full variable domain reads DGGITQSPKYLFRKEGQNVTLSCEQNLNHDAMYWYRQDPGQGLRLIYYSQIVNDFQKGDIAEGYSVSREKKESFPLTVTSAQKNPTAFYLCASRDSSYNEQFFGPGTRLTVL.